The 17 T cell receptor beta chains below come from one sample, sequenced in a study of molecular identifiers for immune sequencing clone quantification. A single record per CDR3 protein comes from TCRdb applying MiXCR to the PCR reads. Among 550,000 to 750,000 distinct CDR3 sequences listed, just under 20% were seen once. The sample comprised naive CD8+ T cells from blood, with Jurkat cell RNA spiked in. Subset here: FACS-sorted CD8+CD4-CCR7+CD45RA+ naive T cells. The source is a human donor in good health. Some libraries in this study had Jurkat cell RNA spiked in.

This clonotype has a count of ten or more. The CDR3 nucleotides read TGTGCCAGCAGCGACGCTGGGGAGCAGTACTTC. Translation gives CASSDAGEQYF. V gene TRBV7-6 combines with J gene TRBJ2-7; D is unresolved. The CDR3 spans 11 residues. Germline V CDR1 and CDR2: SGHVS, FNYEAQ. V lost 5 bases to trimming and J lost 7 bases, with 9 bases between them.

In regard to this clonotype: With a much larger clone just one base away, this may be a read error. J is TRBJ1-4 and V is TRBV2; D call uncertain. CDR1 SNHLY and CDR2 FYNNEI come from the germline V gene. This CDR3 contains 14 residues. The CDR3 sequence is CASSDTRGDEKPFF. Here the CDR3 DNA reads TGTGCCAGCAGTGACACCCGTGGGGATGAAAAACCGTTTTTT.

This clonotype was seen ten or more times. The rearrangement links TRBV30 to TRBJ1-1; no reliable D call. Per germline, CDR1 GTSNPN and CDR2 SVGIG (reference sequence). V lost 0 bases and J 2 bases, leaving 13 bases between the germline ends. The length of the CDR3 is 15 residues. Written as DNA, the CDR3 is TGTGCCTGGAGTGTACCTGGTGCAGATAACACTGAAGCTTTCTTT. This gives the protein CAWSVPGADNTEAFF.

Ten or more counts support this clonotype. The V gene is TRBV27, the J gene TRBJ2-1; tentatively, D is TRBD1 or TRBD2 (5 bases each). CDR3 length: 13 residues. Germline V gene sequence: CDR1 MNHEY, CDR2 SMNVEV (reference sequence). Trimming removed 4 bases from V and 5 bases from J, with 9 bases in between. The CDR3 here is CASSYGTHNEQFF. The CDR3 bases are TGTGCCAGCAGTTACGGGACCCACAATGAGCAGTTCTTC.

There are many counts of this clonotype. V is TRBV7-9 and J is TRBJ1-1; possible D gene TRBD1, 5 bases. The CDR3 is made up of 15 amino acids. Trimming removed 5 bases at V and 1 base at J, with 14 bases between. Per germline, CDR1 SEHNR and CDR2 FQNEAQ (reference sequence). In DNA, the CDR3 is TGTGCCAGCAGCAACATGGGGGGACCGAACACTGAAGCTTTCTTT. Translation gives CASSNMGGPNTEAFF.

The chain links TRBV6-2 or TRBV6-3 to TRBJ1-1; 7 bases line up with TRBD1. After removal of 7 bases from V and 4 bases from J, the junction contained 15 bases not matched to a gene. The germline V gene has CDR1 MNHEY and CDR2 SVGEGT. The CDR3 is 16 residues long. This CDR3 reads CASTEPDRPRGTEAFF. The CDR3 DNA is TGTGCCAGCACAGAACCGGACAGGCCGCGGGGCACTGAAGCTTTCTTT.

Comment on this clonotype: A much more abundant neighbour one base away suggests this may be a read error. The rearrangement joins TRBV15 to TRBJ1-6; D perhaps matches TRBD1 (5 bases). The V gene's germline CDR1 is LNHNV and CDR2 YYDKDF (reference sequence). The length of the CDR3 is 14 residues. Between the trimmed V and J ends, which lost 4 bases and 8 bases, there was a span of 12 bases. The DNA of the CDR3 is TGTGCCACCAGCAACCGGGGCGCGTATTCACCCCTCCACTTT. Translating gives CATSNRGAYSPLHF.

The sample holds many counts of this clonotype. The chain carries TRBV7-2 and TRBJ2-7; TRBD2 might be the D (7 bases). The CDR3 loop spans 15 amino acids. Trimming took off 1 base at V and 4 bases at J, with 14 bases between the two ends. Germline V CDR1 and CDR2: SGHTA, FQGNSA. CDR3 sequence: CASSLEGGGSYEQYF. Here the CDR3 DNA reads TGTGCCAGCAGCTTAGAGGGGGGGGGGAGTTACGAGCAGTACTTC.

This clonotype was picked up many times. J is TRBJ1-5 and V is TRBV7-8; 8 bases agree with TRBD1. CDR3 size: 15 residues. After removal of 5 bases from V and 3 bases from J, the junction contained 6 bases not matched to a gene. Per germline, CDR1 SGHVS and CDR2 FQNEAQ. CDR3 DNA sequence: TGTGCCAGCAGCAACCCGACAGGGGTCAATCAGCCCCAGCATTTT. This codes for CASSNPTGVNQPQHF.

This clonotype was counted many times. This sequence joins TRBV9 and TRBJ1-1; unclear D gene. CDR3 length: 14 residues. Germline V gene sequence: CDR1 SGDLS, CDR2 YYNGEE. V lost 0 bases and J lost 5, with 11 bases in between. CDR3 DNA sequence: TGTGCCAGCAGCGTAGCGGATGTTGGAACTGAAGCTTTCTTT. Translated, it gives CASSVADVGTEAFF. Together with reference TRBV9 and TRBJ1-1, the CDR3 gives the full variable domain: DSGVTQTPKHLITATGQRVTLRCSPRSGDLSVYWYQQSLDQGLQFLIQYYNGEERAKGNILERFSAQQFPDLHSELNLSSLELGDSALYFCASSVADVGTEAFFGQGTRLTVV.

This clonotype was observed a few times. This chain connects TRBV6-2 or TRBV6-3 to TRBJ2-1; D possibly corresponds to TRBD2 (5 bases). Trimming pared 4 bases from V and 0 bases from J, leaving 16 bases between. CDR3 size: 17 residues. Germline values: CDR1 MNHEY, CDR2 SVGEGT. The CDR3 reads CASSLDAGPSSYNEQFF. The CDR3 DNA reads as TGTGCCAGCAGTTTAGATGCGGGTCCCAGCTCCTACAATGAGCAGTTCTTC.

This clonotype was observed many times. This chain links TRBV20-1 with TRBJ1-1; D may be TRBD1 (6 bases). V lost 6 bases and J lost 11, with 16 bases in between. CDR3 length: 11 residues. Germline V gene data show CDR1 as DFQATT and CDR2 as SNEGSKA (reference sequence). Written as DNA, the CDR3 is TGCAGTGCGCCCGACAGGTTCGGTGCTTTCTTT. Its protein is CSAPDRFGAFF.

The chain is built from TRBV27 and TRBJ1-2; 9 positions agree with TRBD1. Trimming removed 0 bases from V and 7 bases from J; junction bases left unmatched: 6. The CDR3 spans 15 residues. Germline CDR1 is MNHEY and CDR2 is SMNVEV (reference sequence). CDR3 sequence reads: CASSLSVGTGFGYTF. The CDR3 DNA reads as TGTGCCAGCAGTTTATCGGTTGGGACAGGGTTTGGCTACACCTTC.

This clonotype was observed a few times. The rearrangement joins TRBV19 to TRBJ2-1; 11 bases are shared with TRBD2. The V gene end was trimmed by 5 bases and the J gene end by 9 bases; junction bases not matched to a gene: 15. This CDR3 contains 17 residues. Germline loops: CDR1 LNHDA, CDR2 SQIVND (reference sequence). CDR3 sequence: CASSASGIAGGPLEQFF. The CDR3, as DNA: TGTGCCAGTAGTGCAAGCGGGATAGCGGGAGGGCCCCTTGAGCAGTTCTTC.

The chain uses TRBV7-8 and TRBJ2-1, with D possibly being TRBD2 (6 bases). Trimming took 3 bases from V and 8 from J, leaving 14 bases between them. Germline V gives CDR1 SGHVS, CDR2 FQNEAQ. The CDR3 has 14 residues. CDR3 in amino acids: CASSFGGSGDEQFF. The CDR3 DNA sequence: TGTGCCAGCAGCTTTGGGGGGTCTGGCGATGAGCAGTTCTTC.

As concerns this clonotype: A much larger clone differs from this one at a single base, so this may be a read error. The conserved final phenylalanine or tryptophan is absent from the CDR3, which likely points to a read error. V gene TRBV15 combines with J gene TRBJ2-3; 12 nucleotides line up with TRBD2. Per germline, CDR1 LNHNV and CDR2 YYDKDF (reference sequence). The CDR3 runs 16 residues. Germline trimming cut 1 base from V and 2 bases from J; bases unmatched to any gene: 1. The CDR3 reads CATSRGTSGTTDTQYY. CDR3 in DNA: TGTGCCACCAGCAGAGGGACTAGCGGGACCACAGATACGCAGTATTAT.

The genes are TRBV27 and TRBJ1-2; D possibly corresponds to TRBD1 (6 bases). The CDR3 runs 16 residues. Germline V gene lookup returns CDR1 MNHEY and CDR2 SMNVEV (reference sequence). V lost 4 bases and J 3 bases, leaving 18 bases between the germline ends. The CDR3 reads CASSSGGQPLYYGYTF. CDR3 bases: TGTGCCAGCAGTTCTGGGGGGCAGCCCCTTTACTATGGCTACACCTTC.